This T cell receptor (beta chain) was profiled in a study of cytomegalovirus exposure and HLA in healthy donors. Germline-derived CDR1 and CDR2 are MDHEN and SYDVKM. Trimming shortened V by 5 bases and J by 4 bases, and 3 bases separated the two germline ends. There are 11 residues in the CDR3. Use of 60 Vbeta and 13 Jbeta primers characterized the PCR. The assay was immunoSEQ multiplex PCR, and TCRdb's table has in-frame clones only and misses some. This sample has around 150,000 clones; about 80% occur once, and the top ten carry approximately 4.5%. V gene TRBV28 combines with J gene TRBJ1-5; D is undetermined. What was sequenced was PBMCs. This clonotype was obtained from a young man in good health and CMV-seronegative. DNA of the CDR3: TGTGCCAGCAGTCCGAATCAGCCCCAGCATTTT. Protein product: CASSPNQPQHF.